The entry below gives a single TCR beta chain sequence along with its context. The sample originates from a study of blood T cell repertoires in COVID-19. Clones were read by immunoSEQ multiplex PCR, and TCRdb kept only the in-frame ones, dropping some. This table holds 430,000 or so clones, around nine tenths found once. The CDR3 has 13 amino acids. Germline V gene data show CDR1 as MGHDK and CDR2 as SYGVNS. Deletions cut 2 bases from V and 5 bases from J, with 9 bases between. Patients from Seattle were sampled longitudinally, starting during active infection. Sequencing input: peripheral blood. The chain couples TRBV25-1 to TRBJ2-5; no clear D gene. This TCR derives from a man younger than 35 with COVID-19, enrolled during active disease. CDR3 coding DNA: TGTGCCAGCAGTGAAGGCCGCTTGGAGACCCAGTACTTC. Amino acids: CASSEGRLETQYF.